This TCR beta chain was observed in a study of cytomegalovirus exposure and HLA in healthy donors. Germline V CDR1 and CDR2: SGHTA, FQGTGA. This CDR3 has 16 residues. Unmatched junction bases numbered 14, after V lost 5 bases and J lost 9 bases. PCR amplification relied on 60 Vbeta primers (plus 13 Jbeta primers). Some clones are missing from TCRdb's copy, which holds only in-frame ones; the method was immunoSEQ multiplex PCR. The table has approximately 100,000 clones, around 79% seen once; the top ten hold roughly 3.9%. This receptor was taken from a man aged 55 to 69 in good health and CMV-seronegative. The gene calls are TRBV7-3 and TRBJ2-2; 8 bases are a match to TRBD1. The source material was PBMCs. For the CDR3, the DNA is TGTGCCAGCAGCCCTCAAGGGACAGGAGCCCCATGGGAGCTGTTTTTT. Amino acids: CASSPQGTGAPWELFF.